Below, 5 T cell receptor beta chains from the same sample are listed, as sequenced in a study of monozygotic twins with inflammatory bowel disease. TCRdb re-called the 5' RACE reads and shows each CDR3 protein once, DNA omitted. This repertoire includes about 380,000 distinct CDR3 sequences. Sequenced: blood. These receptors came from a human donor with ulcerative colitis or Crohn's disease, or a healthy co-twin of an affected twin (not recorded which).

The chain employs TRBV7-2 and TRBJ2-1. The V gene's germline CDR1 is SGHTA and CDR2 FQGNSA. This CDR3 comprises 16 residues. The CDR3 loop is CASSLVSGGSYNEQFF.

CDR3 in amino acids: CASSLTVGADSRETQYF. The chain carries TRBV7-3 and TRBJ2-5; TCRdb selects TRBD1, and the lack of DNA leaves this call unchecked. There are 17 residues in the CDR3. Germline V gene sequence: CDR1 SGHTA, CDR2 FQGTGA.

The chain is built from TRBV5-1 and TRBJ2-7; as DNA is missing, the TRBD1 call by TCRdb cannot be tested. The CDR3 has 14 amino acids. Germline V CDR1 and CDR2: SGHRS, YFSETQ. The CDR3 reads CASSQDRDRYEQYF.

The chain couples TRBV7-9 to TRBJ2-3; the D call of TRBD2 rests on TCRdb alone, since no DNA is present to check it. The germline CDR1 and CDR2 sequences are SEHNR and FQNEAQ (reference sequence). CDR3 size: 16 residues. CDR3 in amino acids: CASTQQRDRRTDTQYF. The complete variable domain, with remaining parts taken from reference TRBV7-9 and TRBJ2-3, reads DTGVSQNPRHKITKRGQNVTFRCDPISEHNRLYWYRQTLGQGPEFLTYFQNEAQLEKSRLLSDRFSAERPKGSFSTLEIQRTEQGDSAMYLCASTQQRDRRTDTQYFGPGTRLTVL.

The rearrangement links TRBV5-5 to TRBJ1-1; absent DNA, TCRdb's TRBD1 call cannot be checked. The CDR3 length is 15 residues. Germline-derived CDR1 and CDR2 are SGHKS and YYEKEE (reference sequence). CDR3 sequence: CASSSPQGIGTEAFF.